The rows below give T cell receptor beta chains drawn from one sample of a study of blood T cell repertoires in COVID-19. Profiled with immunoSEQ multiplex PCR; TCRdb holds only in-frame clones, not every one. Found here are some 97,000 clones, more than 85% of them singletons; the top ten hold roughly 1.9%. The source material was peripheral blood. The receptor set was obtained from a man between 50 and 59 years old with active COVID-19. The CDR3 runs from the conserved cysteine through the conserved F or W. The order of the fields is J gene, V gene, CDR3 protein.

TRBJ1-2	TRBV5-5	CASSLAGDTNYGYTF
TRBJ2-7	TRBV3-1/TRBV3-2	CASSPRTGVEEQYF
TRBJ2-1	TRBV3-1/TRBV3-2	CASSHLSGNEQFF
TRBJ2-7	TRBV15	CATSRDRGKSYEQYF
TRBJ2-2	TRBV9	CASSSGLAGGFTGELFF
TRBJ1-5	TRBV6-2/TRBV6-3	CASSPIGRVNQPQHF
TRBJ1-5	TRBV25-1	CASQGQALNQPQHF
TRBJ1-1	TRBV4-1	CASSQAGTTTEAFF
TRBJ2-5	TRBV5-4	CASSPLWGDQETQYF
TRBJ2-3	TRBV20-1	CSARGGDRHTDTQYF
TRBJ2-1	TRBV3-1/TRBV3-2	CASSQGQFYNEQFF
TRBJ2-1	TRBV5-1	CASSWSTSSAEQFF
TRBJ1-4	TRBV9	CASSAGRGVPNEKLFF
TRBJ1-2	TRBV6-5	CASNPQRQLNYGYTF
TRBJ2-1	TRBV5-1	CASSPEPGQGWDEQFF
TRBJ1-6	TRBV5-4	CASSAGQGRVGGNSPLHF
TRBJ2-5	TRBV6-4	CARGPDRDRETQYF
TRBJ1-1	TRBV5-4	CASSSGQGDTEAFF
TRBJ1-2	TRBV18	CASSKQGVTDYGYTF
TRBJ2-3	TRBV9	CASSVLSGSPQGDTQYF
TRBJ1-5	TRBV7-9	CASSFGGPQVRQPQHF
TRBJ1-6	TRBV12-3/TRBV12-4	CASATGDGSPLHF
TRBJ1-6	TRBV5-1	CASSLAVSNSPLHF
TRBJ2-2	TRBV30	CAWRARLAGNTGELFF
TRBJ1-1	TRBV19	CASKLGNRRGTEAFF
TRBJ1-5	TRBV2	CASSRDRHSNQPQHF
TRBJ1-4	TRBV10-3	CATSRGDTTNEKLFF
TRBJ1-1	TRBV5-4	CASSPLGGGTEAFF
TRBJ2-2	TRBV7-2	CASNQVVTGGGELFF
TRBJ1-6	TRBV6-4	CASSVQGGSPLHF
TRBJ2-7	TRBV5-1	CASSSQGNEQYF
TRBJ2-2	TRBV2	CASSVQNTGELFF
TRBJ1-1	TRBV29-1	CSVKGASVNIASAEAFF
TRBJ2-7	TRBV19	CASSPGQGIEQYF
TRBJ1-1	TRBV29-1	CSVVGGARTEAFF
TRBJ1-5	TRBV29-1	CSVESGVGQPQHF
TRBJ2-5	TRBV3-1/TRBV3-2	CASRNSGGSQETQYF